This T cell receptor (beta chain) originates from a study of T-cell memory formation after mild COVID-19. Study summary: TCR clusters mostly belonged to single donors.

This clonotype has a count of ten or more. The antigen is unknown. Study-wide results and caveats: Among clones contracting day 15 to 85, CD4/CD8 was balanced, whereas later expanders leaned CD4+. Certain responding clones were present in pre-infection memory, suggesting participation of cross-reactive memory.

TCRdb re-derived calls from the 5' RACE reads in MiXCR, one entry per CDR3 protein. The sample shows 200,000 to 250,000 distinct CDR3 sequences, approximately 15% of them seen only once. The CDR3 runs to 16 residues. Germline CDR1 SGHDT, CDR2 YYEEEE. Between the trimmed V and J ends, which lost 2 bases and 0 bases, there was a span of 13 bases. The clonotype originates from an adult woman who had mild COVID-19 (a few samples of this study predate the infection). Cell type and time point are not known. This chain uses TRBV5-6 with TRBJ2-3; the D gene is possibly TRBD1 (6 bases). Input material: PBMCs or a T cell subset sorted from them (not recorded which). The CDR3 reads CASSFLTGFSTDTQYF. DNA of the CDR3: TGTGCCAGCAGCTTTCTGACAGGTTTTAGCACAGATACGCAGTATTTT.